The 10 T cell receptor beta chains below come from one sample, sequenced in a study of post-analysis software for immune sequencing data. Study outcomes and limitations: Patients had higher frequencies than controls of about 5 TRBV segments, including TRBV5-6, TRBV5-1 and TRBV20-1.

No antigen has been identified for these receptors. Every TCR beta cDNA library bore unique molecular identifiers. A single record per CDR3 protein comes from TCRdb applying MiXCR to the PCR reads. The table shows around 700,000 distinct CDR3 sequences, with roughly three fifths occurring only once. Sequencing was performed on blood. The receptors originated from a girl between 2 and 10 years old with multiple sclerosis.

V and J are TRBV12-3 or TRBV12-4 and TRBJ2-5; tentatively, D is TRBD2 (7 bases). CDR3 size: 14 residues. The V gene lost 5 bases and the J gene lost 1 base, with 11 bases spanning the gap. The chain's CDR3 is CASSRGAFQETQYF. CDR3 DNA sequence: TGTGCCAGCAGTCGGGGGGCCTTCCAAGAGACCCAGTACTTC.

The rearrangement uses TRBV12-3 or TRBV12-4 and TRBJ2-1; D gene ambiguous. The CDR3 length is 12 residues. V lost 6 bases to trimming and J lost 5 bases, with 8 bases between them. The CDR3 DNA is TGTGCCAGCAGGAGTACAGACAATGAGCAGTTCTTC. Amino acid sequence: CASRSTDNEQFF.

This clonotype was picked up one time. V gene TRBV9 combines with J gene TRBJ2-1, with 8 bases aligning to TRBD1. The CDR3 length is 15 residues. V shed 1 base and J 7 bases; nucleotides not matched to a gene: 7. CDR1 and CDR2 from the germline V gene are SGDLS and YYNGEE. CDR3 nucleotide sequence: TGTGCCAGCAGCGTACGATCACAGGGGGGTAATGAGCAGTTCTTC. Protein: CASSVRSQGGNEQFF.

This clonotype has only a few counts. The chain combines TRBV5-1 with TRBJ2-3, with TRBD2 identical over 11 bases. Germline assignment: CDR1 SGHRS and CDR2 YFSETQ. With 4 bases clipped from V and 2 bases from J, the junction kept 12 bases outside the gene matches. The CDR3 length is 18 residues. For the CDR3, the DNA is TGCGCCAGCAGCCGGGCTACTAGCGGGAGATATGTCACAGATACGCAGTATTTT. Translating gives CASSRATSGRYVTDTQYF.

V and J are TRBV20-1 and TRBJ2-7; 11 bases agree with TRBD2. The trim removed 4 bases at V and 1 base at J, leaving 15 bases unmatched. This CDR3 has 18 residues. Germline V gives CDR1 DFQATT, CDR2 SNEGSKA (reference sequence). CDR3 residues: CSATENFRLAGTSYEQYF. The CDR3, as DNA: TGCAGTGCTACTGAGAATTTCCGACTAGCGGGGACTTCCTACGAGCAGTACTTC.

The J gene is TRBJ1-2, the V gene TRBV12-3 or TRBV12-4; D is possibly TRBD1 (6 bases). The CDR3 has 15 residues. The germline V and J ends were trimmed by 5 bases and 4 bases, with 17 bases remaining between them. The CDR3 nucleotides are TGTGCCAGCAGTCGGGGGCAGGGGTCTCTCTATGGCTACACCTTC. It translates to CASSRGQGSLYGYTF.

The CDR3 coding sequence is TGTGCCAGCAGCCTCTCTATGGATCTTGAGCAGTTCTTC. It encodes CASSLSMDLEQFF. The chain couples TRBV7-3 to TRBJ2-1, with no clear D. CDR1 is SGHTA and CDR2 is FQGTGA in the germline V gene. The CDR3 covers 13 residues. V was pared by 5 bases and J by 9 bases, with 14 bases between.

This clonotype appeared a few times. The J gene is TRBJ1-5, the V gene TRBV6-2 or TRBV6-3, with D perhaps TRBD1 (6 bases). CDR3 length equals 14 residues. Germline V lookup: CDR1 MNHEY, CDR2 SVGEGT. The germline V and J ends were trimmed by 6 bases and 5 bases, with 14 bases remaining between them. CDR3 DNA sequence: TGTGCCAGCAGCCTATCAGGGGTGGATCAGCCCCAGCATTTT. Translation: CASSLSGVDQPQHF.

This chain links TRBV7-6 with TRBJ2-7; D gene ambiguous. The germline gives CDR1 SGHVS, CDR2 FNYEAQ. V lost 1 base and J 4 bases, leaving 17 bases between the germline ends. The CDR3 totals 16 residues. The CDR3 loop is CASSLEANPVLYEQYF. For the CDR3, the DNA is TGTGCCAGCAGCTTAGAAGCAAACCCCGTCCTATACGAGCAGTACTTC.

CDR3 protein: CACTTTTGNYGYTF. The CDR3 coding sequence is TGTGCCTGCACCACTACGACAGGAAACTATGGCTACACCTTC. The chain is built from TRBV6-5 and TRBJ1-2, with D possibly TRBD1 on 6 matching bases. This CDR3 contains 14 residues. CDR1 is MNHEY and CDR2 is SVGAGI in the germline V gene. Trimming cost V 11 bases and J 2 bases, with 18 bases left between them.